A selection of T cell receptor beta chains follows, all from one sample in a study of CD8 T cells in Susac syndrome. TCRdb processed the immunoSEQ multiplex PCR reads anew with MiXCR; each CDR3 protein has one entry. The data hold roughly 150,000 distinct CDR3 sequences, with roughly 96% observed a single time. The sequenced sample consisted of CD8+ T cells from PBMCs. The receptors derive from a human donor with multiple sclerosis. CDR3s include the opening cysteine and the closing phenylalanine or tryptophan. A D gene is named only where the DNA matches it firmly. Only part of the rows carry a size: once, few, many, or a class if the clone is expanded.

NA	NA	TRBJ2-3	TRBV7-3	CASSSSVRDTQYF	TGTGCCAGCAGCTCCTCTGTCAGGGATACGCAGTATTTT
NA	TRBD1	TRBJ2-1	TRBV30	CAWTQGQGIPNEQFF	TGTGCCTGGACTCAGGGACAGGGGATACCCAATGAGCAGTTCTTC
NA	NA	TRBJ2-3	TRBV25-1	CASSEWTTGADTQYF	TGTGCCAGCAGTGAATGGACTACCGGGGCAGATACGCAGTATTTT
NA	NA	TRBJ1-1	TRBV30	CAWSVIVATEAFF	TGTGCCTGGAGTGTCATCGTAGCGACTGAAGCTTTCTTT
NA	NA	TRBJ1-2	TRBV27	CASSENGGYTF	TGTGCCAGCAGTGAAAACGGGGGCTACACCTTC
few	NA	TRBJ2-1	TRBV5-6	CASSLGRGDEQFF	TGTGCCAGCAGCTTGGGAAGGGGCGATGAGCAGTTCTTC
NA	TRBD1	TRBJ1-2	TRBV11-2	CASSLEYRGDGYTF	TGTGCCAGCAGCTTAGAGTACAGGGGAGATGGCTACACCTTC
NA	NA	TRBJ2-3	TRBV5-4	CASSLEGRSTDTQYF	TGTGCCAGCAGCTTGGAGGGTAGGAGCACAGATACGCAGTATTTT
NA	NA	TRBJ2-1	TRBV5-1	CASRKTAYNEQFF	TGCGCCAGCAGGAAGACGGCCTACAATGAGCAGTTCTTC
NA	NA	TRBJ2-5	TRBV10-3	CAISEGAEETQYF	TGTGCCATCAGTGAAGGAGCGGAAGAGACCCAGTACTTC
NA	NA	TRBJ2-2	TRBV9	CASSVGGDAGELFF	TGTGCCAGCAGCGTAGGGGGGGATGCCGGGGAGCTGTTTTTT
NA	NA	TRBJ2-1	TRBV18	CASSPPGAWYNEQFF	TGTGCCAGCTCACCACCTGGGGCGTGGTACAATGAGCAGTTCTTC
NA	TRBD1	TRBJ1-2	TRBV20-1	CSAGTGLYGYTF	TGCAGTGCTGGGACAGGTCTCTATGGCTACACCTTC
NA	NA	TRBJ2-6	TRBV27	CASSFISLSGANVLTF	TGTGCCAGCAGTTTTATATCCCTCTCTGGGGCCAACGTCCTGACTTTC
NA	NA	TRBJ2-4	TRBV3-1	CASSHTFQFKNIQYF	TGTGCCAGCAGCCATACGTTCCAGTTCAAAAACATTCAGTACTTC
NA	TRBD2	TRBJ2-3	TRBV20-1	CSARDHSGATDTQYF	TGCAGTGCTAGAGATCACAGCGGGGCCACAGATACGCAGTATTTT
NA	TRBD1	TRBJ2-7	TRBV7-9	CASSLTDRGSYEQYF	TGTGCCAGCAGCTTAACGGACAGGGGATCCTACGAGCAGTACTTC
NA	NA	TRBJ2-3	TRBV20-1	CSARLIGQTDTQYF	TGCAGTGCTAGATTGATAGGCCAGACAGATACGCAGTATTTT
once	NA	TRBJ1-2	TRBV7-9	CASRPVGSTHYGYTF	TGTGCCAGCAGGCCTGTCGGGTCCACACACTATGGCTACACCTTC
NA	NA	TRBJ2-2	TRBV9	CASSPYAGELFF	TGTGCCAGCAGCCCGTATGCCGGGGAGCTGTTTTTT
NA	TRBD2	TRBJ2-7	TRBV29-1	CSVTGGSSYEQYF	TGCAGCGTTACGGGGGGGAGCTCCTACGAGCAGTACTTC
NA	TRBD2	TRBJ2-3	TRBV20-1	CSATSGGGADTQYF	TGCAGTGCTACCTCCGGTGGGGGGGCAGATACGCAGTATTTT
NA	NA	TRBJ2-1	TRBV9	CASSETTSADEQFF	TGTGCCAGCAGCGAAACGACTAGTGCGGATGAGCAGTTCTTC
NA	NA	TRBJ2-1	TRBV5-1	CASSGPYLGDEQFF	TGCGCCAGCAGCGGGCCATACTTGGGGGATGAGCAGTTCTTC
NA	TRBD1	TRBJ1-5	TRBV20-1	CSAAEQGVRRNQPQHF	TGCAGTGCTGCTGAACAGGGGGTACGTCGCAATCAGCCCCAGCATTTT
NA	NA	TRBJ2-1	TRBV12-5	CASGLGWIEQFF	TGTGCTAGTGGTTTGGGGTGGATTGAGCAGTTCTTC
NA	TRBD1	TRBJ1-2	TRBV29-1	CSVDSQGEYGYTF	TGCAGCGTTGACTCCCAGGGGGAGTATGGCTACACCTTC
NA	NA	TRBJ2-5	TRBV27	CASSSIDQKETQYF	TGTGCCAGCAGTTCCATCGACCAAAAAGAGACCCAGTACTTC
NA	TRBD1	TRBJ2-3	TRBV13	CASSTRDRDTDTQYF	TGTGCCAGCAGCACCCGGGACAGGGACACAGATACGCAGTATTTT
NA	NA	TRBJ2-1	TRBV19	CASSPRHNEQFF	TGTGCCAGTAGTCCTAGACACAATGAGCAGTTCTTC
NA	TRBD2	TRBJ2-1	TRBV20-1	CSAGRLAGGQNEQFF	TGCAGTGCTGGAAGACTAGCGGGGGGACAGAATGAGCAGTTCTTC
NA	TRBD1	TRBJ1-6	TRBV29-1	CAFTGDDSPLHF	TGCGCCTTTACAGGGGACGATTCACCCCTCCACTTT
NA	NA	TRBJ2-1	TRBV27	CASSLSNEDEQFF	TGTGCCAGCAGTTTATCGAACGAGGATGAGCAGTTCTTC
NA	NA	TRBJ1-6	TRBV7-9	CASSLGGGNSPLHF	TGTGCCAGCAGCCTAGGGGGGGGCAATTCACCCCTCCACTTT
NA	TRBD1	TRBJ1-1	TRBV7-2	CASSPDRAGAEAFF	TGTGCCAGCAGCCCCGACAGGGCCGGGGCTGAAGCTTTCTTT
NA	TRBD1	TRBJ2-7	TRBV27	CASSFDRVGYEQYF	TGTGCCAGCAGCTTCGACAGGGTGGGTTACGAGCAGTACTTC
NA	NA	TRBJ1-1	TRBV19	CASSMALNTEAFF	TGTGCCAGTAGTATGGCCTTGAACACTGAAGCTTTCTTT
NA	NA	TRBJ1-1	TRBV30	CAWSSGWDTEAFF	TGTGCCTGGAGTTCAGGTTGGGACACTGAAGCTTTCTTT
NA	NA	TRBJ2-5	TRBV12-3/TRBV12-4	CASTEDQETQYF	TGTGCCAGCACCGAGGACCAAGAGACCCAGTACTTC
once	TRBD1	TRBJ1-2	TRBV13	CASSFNRGNYGYTF	TGTGCCAGCAGCTTCAACAGGGGCAACTATGGCTACACCTTC
NA	NA	TRBJ2-7	TRBV25-1	CASKDSHSYEQYF	TGTGCCAGCAAGGACAGCCACTCCTACGAGCAGTACTTC
NA	NA	TRBJ2-7	TRBV4-1	CASSQDRARGYEQYF	TGCGCCAGCAGCCAAGATAGGGCCAGGGGTTACGAGCAGTACTTC